One sample yielded the 19 T cell receptor beta chains listed below, sequenced in a study of blood T cell repertoires in COVID-19. Sequencing was performed with immunoSEQ multiplex PCR; in TCRdb, only in-frame clones are kept and a portion is missing. The repertoire has some 3,000 clones, around 87% of them found once; the top ten carry 6% to 6.5%. The sequenced material came from peripheral blood. The receptors originated from a human donor with active COVID-19. The donor label of this sample is uncertain.

The rearrangement links TRBV5-1 to TRBJ2-2, with D hard to call. The CDR3 sequence is 16 residues long. Germline CDR1 SGHRS, CDR2 YFSETQ. The ends were cut back, 2 bases at V and 2 bases at J, with 13 bases in the middle. CDR3 sequence: CASSFTSTLNTGELFF. CDR3 coding DNA: TGCGCCAGCAGCTTTACTTCCACACTAAACACCGGGGAGCTGTTTTTT.

Only a few counts were recorded for this clone. The rearrangement links TRBV15 to TRBJ2-6; the D is unclear. V dropped 0 bases and J dropped 0 bases, with 3 bases sitting between them. The germline CDR1 and CDR2 sequences are LNHNV and YYDKDF (reference sequence). The CDR3 covers 15 residues. Here the CDR3 DNA reads TGTGCCACCAGCAGAGACAACTCTGGGGCCAACGTCCTGACTTTC. Translated: CATSRDNSGANVLTF.

The DNA of the CDR3 is TGTGCCAGCAGCCCTCAGTGGGAGCAGTACTTC. Translating gives CASSPQWEQYF. The V gene is TRBV11-2, the J gene TRBJ2-7, with unresolved D. CDR1 SGHAT and CDR2 FQNNGV come from the germline V gene. V lost 5 bases to trimming and J lost 7 bases, with 9 bases between them. This CDR3 contains 11 residues.

V usage is TRBV19 and J usage is TRBJ2-1; D perhaps matches TRBD2 (5 bases). Trimming cost V 8 bases and J 5 bases, with 19 bases left between them. Germline assignment: CDR1 LNHDA and CDR2 SQIVND (reference sequence). The CDR3 covers 15 residues. CDR3 sequence reads: CASSLYPPADNEQFF. The CDR3 DNA follows: TGTGCCAGTTCCCTTTACCCCCCAGCGGACAATGAGCAGTTCTTC.

The chain joins TRBV29-1 to TRBJ2-6; D is ambiguous. V shed 4 bases and J shed 1 base, with 5 bases lying between them. The CDR3 has 13 amino acids. The V gene's germline CDR1 is SQVTM and CDR2 ANQGSEA. In DNA form, the CDR3 reads TGCAGCGTTGCCCTTTCTGGGGCCAACGTCCTGACTTTC. This codes for CSVALSGANVLTF.

The chain carries TRBV4-3 and TRBJ2-1; 11 bases line up with TRBD2. Germline CDR1 reads LGHNA; CDR2 reads YSLEER. The V and J ends lost 0 bases and 1 base, in that order; junction bases with no gene match: 8. The CDR3 is 19 amino acids. The CDR3 bases are TGCGCCAGCAGCCAAGAAATACTAGCGGGAGAAGGGTCCTACAATGAGCAGTTCTTC. It specifies CASSQEILAGEGSYNEQFF.

The chain joins TRBV20-1 to TRBJ2-1; 12 positions match TRBD2. The CDR3 has 14 residues. Germline trimming cut 3 bases from V and 6 bases from J; bases unmatched to any gene: 3. The germline CDR1 and CDR2 sequences are DFQATT and SNEGSKA (reference sequence). CDR3 coding DNA: TGCAGTGCTAGTGCTAGCGGGGGGGTCAATGAGCAGTTCTTC. This gives the protein CSASASGGVNEQFF.

This chain joins TRBV5-1 and TRBJ2-7; the D gene is possibly TRBD1 (6 bases). The germline V and J ends were trimmed by 6 bases and 4 bases, with 14 bases remaining between them. CDR1 and CDR2 (germline): SGHRS, YFSETQ. CDR3 size: 13 residues. The CDR3 bases are TGCGCCAGCAAAGTGGGGGCTGGGTACGAGCAGTACTTC. This translates into CASKVGAGYEQYF.

This chain joins TRBV7-9 and TRBJ2-7; 8 bases agree with TRBD2. This CDR3 spans 13 amino acids. Unmatched junction bases numbered 3, after V lost 6 bases and J lost 2 bases. Germline CDR1 SEHNR, CDR2 FQNEAQ (reference sequence). This CDR3 is CASRRGLAYEQYF. CDR3 sequence (DNA): TGTGCCAGCAGGAGGGGACTAGCCTACGAGCAGTACTTC.

This sequence joins TRBV5-1 and TRBJ2-7; the match to TRBD2 covers 10 bases. CDR3 size: 15 residues. J was trimmed by 5 bases and V by 0 bases; bases with no gene match: 5. Per the germline V gene, CDR1 is SGHRS and CDR2 is YFSETQ. CDR3 residues: CASSLAGTSVDEQYF. The CDR3 nucleotides are TGCGCCAGCAGCTTGGCCGGGACTAGCGTCGACGAGCAGTACTTC.

This clone has only one observation. The chain combines TRBV19 with TRBJ2-3; 7 bases align to TRBD1. Germline V lookup: CDR1 LNHDA, CDR2 SQIVND (reference sequence). V was pared by 7 bases and J by 4 bases, with 11 bases of the junction left unmatched. There are 15 residues in the CDR3. CDR3 sequence: CASTLKGDRADTQYF. The CDR3 bases are TGTGCCAGTACTCTCAAGGGGGACAGAGCAGATACGCAGTATTTT.

This chain joins TRBV10-2 and TRBJ1-5; no clear D. The CDR3 sequence is 12 residues long. Trimming stripped 6 bases from V and 9 bases from J, with 12 bases between. The germline gives CDR1 WSHSY, CDR2 SAAADI. The CDR3 DNA reads as TGCGCCAGCAGCGAGGGCGCGGGGCCCCAGCATTTT. Translation gives CASSEGAGPQHF.

The rearrangement uses TRBV25-1 and TRBJ1-2, with 8 bases that match TRBD1. The CDR3 consists of 13 residues. CDR1 is MGHDK and CDR2 is SYGVNS in the germline V gene. Germline trimming cut 6 bases from V and 4 bases from J; bases unmatched to any gene: 4. CDR3 loop: CASSLDRGYGYTF. The CDR3 DNA reads TGTGCCAGCAGCCTTGACAGGGGCTATGGCTACACCTTC.

This clone occurred once. The chain recombines TRBV6-5 with TRBJ2-1; 7 bases fit TRBD2. V lost 7 bases and J lost 3; bases outside the gene matches: 6. The CDR3 length is 14 residues. Germline-derived CDR1 and CDR2 are MNHEY and SVGAGI. CDR3 coding DNA: TGTGCCAGCACCGGCGGGAGTTTCTACAATGAGCAGTTCTTC. It is translated as CASTGGSFYNEQFF.

The chain uses TRBV19 and TRBJ2-2; 7 bases are a match to TRBD1. The CDR3 is 15 residues long. In germline, CDR1 is LNHDA, CDR2 SQIVND (reference sequence). Trimming removed 8 bases from V and 5 bases from J; junction bases left unmatched: 11. The CDR3 DNA reads as TGTGCCAGTCACATACGTTCCAGGGGGACCGGGGAGCTGTTTTTT. Protein sequence: CASHIRSRGTGELFF.

The J gene is TRBJ2-1, the V gene TRBV11-2; 7 positions agree with TRBD1. CDR1 and CDR2 (germline): SGHAT, FQNNGV. This CDR3 comprises 15 residues. V trimming: 3 bases; J trimming: 8 bases; junction bases outside the gene matches: 10. In DNA, the CDR3 is TGTGCCAGCAGCTTGTCGGACAGGTCCTTCGATGAGCAGTTCTTC. It is translated as CASSLSDRSFDEQFF.

This clone was seen once. The chain employs TRBV7-9 and TRBJ2-1; 12 bases agree with TRBD2. Germline assignment: CDR1 SEHNR and CDR2 FQNEAQ (reference sequence). The CDR3 runs 17 residues. Trimming at V came to 2 bases and at J to 4 bases, leaving 6 bases not matched to a gene. The CDR3 DNA reads TGTGCCAGCAGCTTATTACTAGCGGGGGGCCTATACAATGAGCAGTTCTTC. This sequence encodes CASSLLLAGGLYNEQFF. Filled out from reference TRBV7-9 and TRBJ2-1, the complete variable domain reads DTGVSQNPRHKITKRGQNVTFRCDPISEHNRLYWYRQTLGQGPEFLTYFQNEAQLEKSRLLSDRFSAERPKGSFSTLEIQRTEQGDSAMYLCASSLLLAGGLYNEQFFGPGTRLTVL.

V gene TRBV2 combines with J gene TRBJ2-2; TRBD1 aligns across 11 bases. V lost 6 bases and J lost 3; bases outside the gene matches: 3. This CDR3 spans 15 amino acids. Germline values: CDR1 SNHLY, CDR2 FYNNEI. The CDR3 coding sequence is TGTGCCAGCAGGAGGACAGGGGGCGACACCGGGGAGCTGTTTTTT. It encodes CASRRTGGDTGELFF.

This clone was picked up one time. The J gene is TRBJ2-2, the V gene TRBV7-9; maybe TRBD2 (7 bases). Trimming removed 5 bases from V and 6 bases from J, with 19 bases in between. The CDR3 has 16 amino acids. Germline assignment: CDR1 SEHNR and CDR2 FQNEAQ (reference sequence). CDR3: CASSPRLGGGAGELFF. The CDR3 bases are TGTGCCAGCAGCCCCCGACTAGGGGGAGGGGCCGGGGAGCTGTTTTTT.